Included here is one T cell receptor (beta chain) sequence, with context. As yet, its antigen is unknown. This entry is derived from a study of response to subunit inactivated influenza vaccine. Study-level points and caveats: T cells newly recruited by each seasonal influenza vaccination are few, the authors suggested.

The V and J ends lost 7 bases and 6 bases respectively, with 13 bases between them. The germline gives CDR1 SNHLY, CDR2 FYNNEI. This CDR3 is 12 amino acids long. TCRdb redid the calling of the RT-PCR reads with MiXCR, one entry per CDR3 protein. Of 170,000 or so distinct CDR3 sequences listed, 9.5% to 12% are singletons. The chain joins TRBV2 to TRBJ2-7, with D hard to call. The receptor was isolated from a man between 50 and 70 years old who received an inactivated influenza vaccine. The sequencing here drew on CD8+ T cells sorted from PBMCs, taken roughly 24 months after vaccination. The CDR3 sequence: CASTTPDSEQYF. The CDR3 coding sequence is TGTGCCAGCACCACACCGGATAGCGAGCAGTACTTC.